This passage covers 21 T cell receptor beta chains from one sample sequenced in a study of T cells in Graves' hyperthyroidism and ophthalmopathy (dated by TCRdb to between 2019 and 2020). Library generation was performed with multiplex PCR. TCRdb names Illumina HiSeq 2000 as the instrument used. The TCR beta CDR3 regions were amplified from the RNA transcripts. The TCR CDR3 was subjected to a first round of RT-PCR using the HTBI primer set and the Qiagen OneStep RT-PCR kit. Using fastp at Q25 and MiXCR, TCRdb reprocessed the public reads and kept productive beta chains. When rows share a CDR3 protein, they turn into one entry using the most common DNA and genes. This sample gives about 210,000 distinct CDR3 sequences in total; approximately 17% of them show up just once. The ten largest clones represent approximately 46% of the sample. The sequencing sample was made of blood. The source of these receptors is a man aged 45 to 65 with Graves' hyperthyroidism.

This clonotype was detected many times. The chain joins TRBV2 to TRBJ2-7; possibly TRBD1 for D (6 bases). V shed 6 bases and J shed 3 bases, with 12 bases lying between them. The CDR3 covers 13 residues. The V gene's germline CDR1 is SNHLY and CDR2 FYNNEI. CDR3 region: CASSRQVSYEQYF. The CDR3 DNA sequence: TGTGCCAGCAGCCGACAGGTCAGCTACGAGCAGTACTTC.

This clonotype has a handful of counts. The rearrangement links TRBV30 to TRBJ2-7, with 9 bases aligning to TRBD2. Germline CDR1 reads GTSNPN; CDR2 reads SVGIG (reference sequence). The CDR3 is made up of 13 amino acids. J lost 12 bases, V lost 1 base, and 10 bases had no gene match. DNA for the CDR3: TGTGCCTGGAGTGCGGGACTAGCCACCGGGCTGTACTTC. It yields the protein CAWSAGLATGLYF.

The chain combines TRBV5-1 with TRBJ2-5; D is perhaps TRBD1 (6 bases). CDR1 is SGHRS, CDR2 YFSETQ, per germline. V was clipped by 8 bases and J by 5 bases, with 13 bases between them. The CDR3 extends over 12 amino acids. The CDR3 nucleotides are TGCGCCAGTAGTGACCAGGGGGAGACCCAGTACTTC. It yields the protein CASSDQGETQYF.

This clonotype showed up just a few times. The chain employs TRBV4-1 and TRBJ2-7; D is ambiguous. Looked up from germline, CDR1 is MGHRA and CDR2 is YSYEKL. CDR3 length: 14 amino acids. V was cut by 1 base and J by 3 bases, with 10 bases left in between. CDR3 DNA: TGCGCCAGCAGCCAAGCGGGTCCATTCTACGAGCAGTACTTC. Translated, it gives CASSQAGPFYEQYF.

A few counts support this clonotype. The chain links TRBV12-3 or TRBV12-4 to TRBJ1-2, with D tentatively TRBD1 (5 bases). The CDR3 sequence is 12 residues long. V lost 3 bases to trimming and J lost 8 bases, with 10 bases between them. CDR3 region: CASSFGGGGYTF. CDR3 DNA sequence: TGTGCCAGCAGTTTCGGGGGGGGGGGCTACACCTTC.

This chain links TRBV7-8 with TRBJ2-1, with D perhaps matching TRBD1 or TRBD2 (6 bases each). CDR1 is SGHVS and CDR2 is FQNEAQ in the germline V gene. Trimming removed 5 bases from V and 0 bases from J, with 14 bases in between. This CDR3 has 16 residues. CDR3 residues: CASSPPGGGSYNEQFF. CDR3 coding DNA: TGTGCCAGCAGCCCTCCCGGGGGCGGCTCCTACAATGAGCAGTTCTTC.

This clonotype showed up many times. This chain links TRBV7-9 with TRBJ2-3, with D uncertain. The V and J ends lost 5 bases and 2 bases respectively, with 5 bases between them. The CDR3 contains 12 residues. Looked up from germline, CDR1 is SEHNR and CDR2 is FQNEAQ (reference sequence). The CDR3 is CASSEYTDTQYF. The CDR3, as DNA: TGTGCCAGCAGCGAGTACACAGATACGCAGTATTTT.

There are many counts of this clonotype. The chain links TRBV20-1 to TRBJ1-2, with a tentative D call TRBD1 (5 bases). Germline V CDR1 and CDR2: DFQATT, SNEGSKA (reference sequence). This CDR3 has 16 amino acids. Trimming stripped 4 bases from V and 7 bases from J, with 25 bases between. This CDR3 reads CSAKPTWGGADGGYTF. The CDR3 DNA is TGCAGTGCTAAACCTACATGGGGAGGGGCGGATGGTGGCTACACCTTC.

This clonotype occurred many times. The J gene is TRBJ2-7, the V gene TRBV7-8; no clear D gene. V was shortened by 5 bases and J by 3 bases, with 17 bases between the two germline ends. The germline V gene has CDR1 SGHVS and CDR2 FQNEAQ. This CDR3 spans 15 amino acids. The CDR3 reads CASSPPSRTFYEQYF. The CDR3 DNA is TGTGCCAGCAGCCCCCCAAGTAGGACCTTCTACGAGCAGTACTTC.

This sequence joins TRBV4-1 and TRBJ2-5; no reliable D call. The CDR3 length is 13 residues. The V gene's germline CDR1 is MGHRA and CDR2 YSYEKL. V shed 4 bases and J shed 5 bases, with 11 bases lying between them. The CDR3 nucleotides read TGCGCCAGCAGCCGAGACGTGACTGAGACCCAGTACTTC. Protein product: CASSRDVTETQYF.

This clonotype came up a few times. This chain connects TRBV5-1 to TRBJ2-1; 9 bases line up with TRBD1. CDR1 SGHRS and CDR2 YFSETQ come from the germline V gene. This CDR3 has 14 residues. After removal of 4 bases from V and 10 bases from J, the junction contained 9 bases not matched to a gene. CDR3 residues: CASSRDREGREQFF. CDR3 nucleotides: TGCGCCAGCAGCCGGGACAGGGAGGGTCGGGAGCAGTTCTTC.

The chain recombines TRBV7-9 with TRBJ2-1; TRBD2 matches 11 bases. V dropped 0 bases and J dropped 5; count of bases not matched to a gene: 6. The V gene's germline CDR1 is SEHNR and CDR2 FQNEAQ (reference sequence). This CDR3 contains 17 residues. The CDR3 loop is CASSLALTSGSHNEQFF. CDR3 sequence (DNA): TGTGCCAGCAGCTTAGCGCTTACTAGCGGGAGCCACAATGAGCAGTTCTTC.

This clonotype was seen only a few times. The V and J genes are TRBV4-1 and TRBJ2-1, with D possibly being TRBD1 or TRBD2 (5 bases each). V lost 4 bases to trimming and J lost 3 bases, with 10 bases between them. The CDR3 consists of 14 residues. The germline gives CDR1 MGHRA, CDR2 YSYEKL. The CDR3 sequence is CASSPGPYYNEQFF. In nucleotides, the CDR3 is TGCGCCAGCAGCCCGGGACCCTACTACAATGAGCAGTTCTTC.

This clonotype came up many times. The chain is built from TRBV20-1 and TRBJ2-7, with D possibly TRBD1 on 6 matching bases. This CDR3 has 14 residues. The germline V and J ends were trimmed by 4 bases and 5 bases, with 18 bases remaining between them. CDR1 and CDR2 (germline): DFQATT, SNEGSKA (reference sequence). The CDR3 DNA reads as TGCAGTGCTAACCCAATGGGGGCTCACGACGAGCAGTACTTC. Its translation: CSANPMGAHDEQYF.

To note about this clonotype: A much larger clonotype is one base distant, so this may be a read error. This chain connects TRBV10-2 to TRBJ2-1; 9 positions match TRBD1. Germline V CDR1 and CDR2: WSHSY, SAAADI. The CDR3 runs to 12 residues. The CDR3, as DNA: TGCACCAGTACCGACAGGGGGAATGAGCAGTTCTTC. Protein: CTSTDRGNEQFF.

This sequence joins TRBV12-3 or TRBV12-4 and TRBJ2-3; D perhaps matches TRBD2 (6 bases). Trimming removed 6 bases from V and 0 bases from J, with 10 bases in between. The CDR3 length is 14 residues. The CDR3: CASSLAYSTDTQYF. CDR3 sequence (DNA): TGTGCCAGCAGCCTAGCGTATAGCACAGATACGCAGTATTTT.

This clonotype was counted many times. This chain links TRBV12-3 or TRBV12-4 with TRBJ2-3; TRBD2 might be the D (6 bases). Trimming left V 6 bases short and J 6 bases short, with 13 bases between. The length of the CDR3 is 13 residues. In DNA, the CDR3 is TGTGCCAGCAGCCGCACGCTAGCGGATACGCAGTATTTT. Encoded protein: CASSRTLADTQYF.

The V call is TRBV30, the J call TRBJ2-3; D gene ambiguous. V lost 5 bases and J lost 2, with 5 bases in between. CDR1 and CDR2 from the germline V gene are GTSNPN and SVGIG (reference sequence). There are 11 residues in the CDR3. The CDR3: CAWDHTDTQYF. The CDR3, as DNA: TGTGCCTGGGACCACACAGATACGCAGTATTTT.

This clonotype was seen a handful of times. With a much larger clone just one base away, this may be a read error. The V and J genes are TRBV2 and TRBJ1-1, with D unclear. This CDR3 comprises 16 residues. With 0 bases removed from V and 2 bases from J, the gap between germline ends came to 13 bases. In germline, CDR1 is SNHLY, CDR2 FYNNEI. In DNA form, the CDR3 reads TGTGCCAGCAGTGAAGCCCGGGGATCCTTAAACACTGAAGCTTTCTTT. As protein: CASSEARGSLNTEAFF.

Worth noting for this clonotype: This sequence may be a read error, since a much larger clone differs from it by one base. The chain links TRBV24-1 to TRBJ2-1; 7 bases are shared with TRBD2. Germline V CDR1 and CDR2: KGHDR, SFDVKD. The CDR3 covers 15 residues. V was pared by 5 bases and J by 5 bases, with 8 bases of the junction left unmatched. The CDR3, as DNA: TGTGCCACCAGTGGTCCGGGACGGGGGGACAATGAGCAGTTCTTC. Translation: CATSGPGRGDNEQFF.

There are a few counts of this clonotype. The V and J genes are TRBV19 and TRBJ2-7; possible D gene TRBD2, 5 bases. The CDR3 runs to 15 residues. V lost 7 bases to trimming and J lost 0 bases, with 16 bases between them. Germline-derived CDR1 and CDR2 are LNHDA and SQIVND (reference sequence). The CDR3 DNA is TGTGCCAGTACCCCGAGGGCGGTGGGCTCCTACGAGCAGTACTTC. Translated, it gives CASTPRAVGSYEQYF.